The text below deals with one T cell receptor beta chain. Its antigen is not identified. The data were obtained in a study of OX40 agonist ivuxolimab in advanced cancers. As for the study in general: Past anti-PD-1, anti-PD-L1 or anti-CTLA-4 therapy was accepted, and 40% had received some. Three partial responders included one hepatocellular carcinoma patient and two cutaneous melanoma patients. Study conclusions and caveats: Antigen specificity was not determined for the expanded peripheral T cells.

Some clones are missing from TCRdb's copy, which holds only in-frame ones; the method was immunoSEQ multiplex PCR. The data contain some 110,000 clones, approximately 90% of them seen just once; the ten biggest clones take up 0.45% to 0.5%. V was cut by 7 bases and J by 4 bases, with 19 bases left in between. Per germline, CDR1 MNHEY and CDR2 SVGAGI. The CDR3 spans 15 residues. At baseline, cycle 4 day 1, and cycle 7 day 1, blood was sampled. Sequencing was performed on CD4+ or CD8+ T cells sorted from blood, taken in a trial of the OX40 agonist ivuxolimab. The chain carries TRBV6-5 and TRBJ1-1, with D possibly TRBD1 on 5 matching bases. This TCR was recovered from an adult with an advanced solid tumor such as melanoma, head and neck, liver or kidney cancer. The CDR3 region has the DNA TGTGCCAGCACCTCAACGGACGGCAGGGCCACTGAAGCTTTCTTT. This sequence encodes CASTSTDGRATEAFF.